One and the same sample provided the 28 T cell receptor beta chains below, sequenced in a study of cytomegalovirus exposure and HLA in healthy donors. PCR primers comprised 60 Vbeta and 13 Jbeta primers. Assay used: immunoSEQ multiplex PCR; TCRdb lists only in-frame clones, some missing. The table lists over 100,000 clones. The sequenced sample consisted of PBMCs. The source of these receptors is a man aged 25-40 years in good health and CMV-seronegative.

The rearrangement links TRBV29-1 to TRBJ2-7; 8 positions agree with TRBD1. V shed 5 bases, J shed 6 bases, and the junction held 9 bases outside the gene matches. The CDR3 loop spans 13 amino acids. The germline V gene has CDR1 SQVTM and CDR2 ANQGSEA. The CDR3 region is CSVSRGRASEQYF. The CDR3 DNA is TGCAGCGTTAGCAGGGGGCGCGCCTCCGAGCAGTACTTC.

The chain combines TRBV5-1 with TRBJ1-1; the D gene is possibly TRBD1 (6 bases). Germline loops: CDR1 SGHRS, CDR2 YFSETQ. The CDR3 sequence is 15 residues long. Trimming stripped 4 bases from V and 0 bases from J, with 13 bases between. The CDR3 loop reads CASSPGGGLNTEAFF. CDR3 in DNA: TGCGCCAGCAGCCCGGGGGGGGGCTTGAACACTGAAGCTTTCTTT.

This chain uses TRBV7-9 with TRBJ2-5; D is ambiguous. Trimming took 5 bases from V and 3 from J, leaving 10 bases between them. The V gene's germline CDR1 is SEHNR and CDR2 FQNEAQ (reference sequence). The CDR3 contains 13 residues. The CDR3 DNA reads as TGTGCCAGCAGCAGACAACGCGAAGAGACCCAGTACTTC. Amino acids: CASSRQREETQYF.

The chain is built from TRBV6-6 and TRBJ1-2; 9 bases agree with TRBD1. Germline trimming cut 7 bases from V and 2 bases from J; bases unmatched to any gene: 5. The CDR3 contains 14 residues. From germline, CDR1 is MNHNY and CDR2 SVGAGI (reference sequence). The CDR3 loop reads CASTRDRENYGYTF. The CDR3 DNA sequence: TGTGCCAGCACGCGGGACAGGGAAAACTATGGCTACACCTTC.

The CDR3 loop is CASSLGQGNYGYTF. DNA of the CDR3: TGTGCCAGCTCACTTGGACAGGGGAACTATGGCTACACCTTC. The rearrangement uses TRBV18 and TRBJ1-2; 9 positions match TRBD1. The V segment lost 4 bases and the J segment 2 bases; nucleotides outside the gene matches: 2. This CDR3 has 14 residues. The germline V gene encodes CDR1 KGHSH and CDR2 LQKENI.

The V and J genes are TRBV5-4 and TRBJ1-1; TRBD1 is a possible D gene (6 bases). The germline V gene encodes CDR1 SGHNT and CDR2 YYREEE (reference sequence). V was shortened by 5 bases and J by 4 bases, with 15 bases between the two germline ends. This CDR3 region has 14 residues. The CDR3 loop reads CASSSGQPGTEAFF. Written as DNA, the CDR3 is TGTGCCAGCAGTTCAGGACAGCCGGGCACTGAAGCTTTCTTT.

This chain uses TRBV6-6 with TRBJ1-4; TRBD1 matches at 9 bases. Losses at the gene ends were 6 bases for V and 8 bases for J; bases not matched to a gene: 7. Germline lookup yields CDR1 MNHNY and CDR2 SVGAGI (reference sequence). CDR3 length equals 14 residues. CDR3 protein: CASRSGQGSEKLFF. DNA for the CDR3: TGTGCCAGCAGATCGGGACAGGGTTCCGAAAAACTGTTTTTT.

The chain combines TRBV4-1 with TRBJ2-1; 7 nucleotides align to TRBD1. The CDR3 is made up of 18 amino acids. Germline-derived CDR1 and CDR2 are MGHRA and YSYEKL. Trimming at V came to 2 bases and at J to 0 bases, leaving 10 bases not matched to a gene. The CDR3 reads CASSQTPGQASSYNEQFF. The CDR3 region has the DNA TGCGCCAGCAGCCAAACTCCCGGACAGGCGAGCTCCTACAATGAGCAGTTCTTC.

The rearrangement links TRBV5-1 to TRBJ2-1; 11 bases are shared with TRBD2. In germline, CDR1 is SGHRS, CDR2 YFSETQ. Trimming removed 3 bases from V and 9 bases from J; junction bases left unmatched: 11. The CDR3 spans 16 residues. CDR3 residues: CASSSLAGGPLSEQFF. The CDR3 nucleotides are TGCGCCAGCAGCTCCTTAGCGGGGGGGCCACTCAGTGAGCAGTTCTTC.

The V gene is TRBV28, the J gene TRBJ1-4; D is perhaps TRBD1 (5 bases). The ends were cut back, 1 base at V and 8 bases at J, with 23 bases in the middle. This CDR3 spans 18 amino acids. The V gene's germline CDR1 is MDHEN and CDR2 SYDVKM. The CDR3 region is CASSLLSWGGLYGEKLFF. DNA of the CDR3: TGTGCCAGCAGTTTATTGTCGTGGGGGGGTTTATATGGAGAAAAACTGTTTTTT.

The chain is built from TRBV29-1 and TRBJ1-2, with D hard to call. V was trimmed by 3 bases and J by 3 bases, leaving 14 bases between them. CDR1 SQVTM and CDR2 ANQGSEA come from the germline V gene. The length of the CDR3 is 14 residues. CDR3 amino acids: CSVDIGVVDYGYTF. The CDR3 region has the DNA TGCAGCGTTGACATCGGGGTGGTGGACTATGGCTACACCTTC.

V and J are TRBV5-1 and TRBJ2-5; D remains ambiguous. Germline CDR1 SGHRS, CDR2 YFSETQ. The CDR3 has 16 amino acids. With 0 bases removed from V and 2 bases from J, the gap between germline ends came to 14 bases. The DNA for the CDR3 is TGCGCCAGCAGCTTGGCCGCGGTGAAGGTTCAAGAGACCCAGTACTTC. Translation gives CASSLAAVKVQETQYF.

The J gene is TRBJ1-5, the V gene TRBV6-1, with a tentative D call TRBD1 (6 bases). This CDR3 spans 15 amino acids. Germline values: CDR1 MNHNS, CDR2 SASEGT. V was clipped by 4 bases and J by 0 bases, with 10 bases between them. In DNA, the CDR3 is TGTGCCAGCAGTGGCCGGACAGCTAGCAATCAGCCCCAGCATTTT. Amino acid sequence: CASSGRTASNQPQHF.

This chain connects TRBV5-1 to TRBJ1-5, with TRBD1 matching over 7 bases. The CDR3 length is 14 residues. Germline V gives CDR1 SGHRS, CDR2 YFSETQ. V dropped 0 bases and J dropped 7; count of bases not matched to a gene: 4. The CDR3 DNA is TGCGCCAGCAGCTTGGGACAGGGTGGGCAGCCCCAGCATTTT. It translates to CASSLGQGGQPQHF.

V is TRBV25-1 and J is TRBJ2-1; 9 nucleotides match TRBD2. The CDR3 runs to 17 residues. The V segment lost 1 base and the J segment 7 bases; nucleotides outside the gene matches: 11. From germline, CDR1 is MGHDK and CDR2 SYGVNS. The CDR3 region has the DNA TGTGCCAGCAGTGAATGGACTGCGGGGGGGCCGGGGAATGAGCAGTTCTTC. This sequence encodes CASSEWTAGGPGNEQFF.

This chain connects TRBV7-9 to TRBJ1-1; D gene uncertain. Trimming cost V 4 bases and J 3 bases, with 15 bases left between them. The CDR3 is 15 residues long. CDR1 SEHNR and CDR2 FQNEAQ come from the germline V gene (reference sequence). CDR3 coding DNA: TGTGCCAGCAGCTCAGGCGTGGGCTACGACACTGAAGCTTTCTTT. It yields the protein CASSSGVGYDTEAFF.

V usage is TRBV5-4 and J usage is TRBJ1-2; TRBD1 matches 8 bases. V shed 4 bases and J 9 bases; nucleotides not matched to a gene: 8. Germline V gives CDR1 SGHNT, CDR2 YYREEE (reference sequence). The CDR3 length is 13 residues. Here the CDR3 DNA reads TGTGCCAGCAGCCCCGGACAGGGCCCGCGCTACACCTTC. Translated: CASSPGQGPRYTF. Complete variable domain (other parts from reference TRBV5-4 and TRBJ1-2): ETGVTQSPTHLIKTRGQQVTLRCSSQSGHNTVSWYQQALGQGPQFIFQYYREEENGRGNFPPRFSGLQFPNYSSELNVNALELDDSALYLCASSPGQGPRYTFGSGTRLTVV.

The rearrangement uses TRBV4-2 and TRBJ2-2; 8 nucleotides line up with TRBD1. V dropped 4 bases and J dropped 2; count of bases not matched to a gene: 3. CDR3 length equals 15 residues. In germline, CDR1 is LGHNA, CDR2 YNFKEQ. The CDR3 loop reads CASSRGQGNTGELFF. The CDR3 nucleotides are TGTGCCAGCAGCCGCGGACAGGGTAACACCGGGGAGCTGTTTTTT.

The genes are TRBV9 and TRBJ2-5; TRBD1 is a possible D gene (6 bases). The CDR3 contains 14 residues. Germline V gives CDR1 SGDLS, CDR2 YYNGEE. V gave up 4 bases and J gave up 3 bases, with 13 bases separating them. CDR3 amino acids: CASSRGAGEETQYF. Written as DNA, the CDR3 is TGTGCCAGCAGCCGAGGGGCAGGGGAAGAGACCCAGTACTTC.

The gene calls are TRBV29-1 and TRBJ2-3; 11 bases fit TRBD1. Germline V gene sequence: CDR1 SQVTM, CDR2 ANQGSEA. Trimming cost V 4 bases and J 8 bases; bases outside gene matches: 8. CDR3 length equals 14 residues. The chain's CDR3 is CSVAGTGGTGTQYF. The DNA for the CDR3 is TGCAGCGTTGCCGGGACAGGGGGGACGGGTACGCAGTATTTT.

J is TRBJ1-2 and V is TRBV5-1; no definite D call. V lost 0 bases and J lost 2, with 11 bases in between. The CDR3 is made up of 15 amino acids. The V gene's germline CDR1 is SGHRS and CDR2 YFSETQ. CDR3 sequence (DNA): TGCGCCAGCAGCTTGGCCATGGGAGAGAACTATGGCTACACCTTC. As protein: CASSLAMGENYGYTF.

V usage is TRBV14 and J usage is TRBJ2-2, with D unresolved. Trimming removed 1 base from V and 5 bases from J, with 5 bases in between. The CDR3 sequence is 13 residues long. The germline gives CDR1 SGHDN, CDR2 FVKESK. The CDR3 loop is CASSQVYTGELFF. In DNA, the CDR3 is TGTGCCAGCAGCCAAGTCTATACCGGGGAGCTGTTTTTT.

The chain joins TRBV9 to TRBJ2-1; D ambiguous. The germline V and J ends were trimmed by 3 bases and 1 base, with 14 bases remaining between them. The length of the CDR3 is 16 residues. Germline CDR1 and CDR2: SGDLS and YYNGEE. CDR3 coding DNA: TGTGCCAGCAGCGACCCCTCCCGGTCTTCCTACAATGAGCAGTTCTTC. Its protein product is CASSDPSRSSYNEQFF.

According to its frequency, this clone is medium-sized. The chain couples TRBV19 to TRBJ2-6; D unclear. Germline V gene data show CDR1 as LNHDA and CDR2 as SQIVND (reference sequence). Trimming took 1 base from V and 4 from J, leaving 11 bases between them. This CDR3 region has 16 residues. CDR3 DNA sequence: TGTGCCAGTAGTATAGCAAGAATACTGGGGGCCAACGTCCTGACTTTC. It encodes CASSIARILGANVLTF. The variable domain in full, with the rest retrieved from reference TRBV19 and TRBJ2-6, is DGGITQSPKYLFRKEGQNVTLSCEQNLNHDAMYWYRQDPGQGLRLIYYSQIVNDFQKGDIAEGYSVSREKKESFPLTVTSAQKNPTAFYLCASSIARILGANVLTFGAGSRLTVL.

The J gene is TRBJ1-5, the V gene TRBV6-6; TRBD1 agrees at 7 bases. Germline V gene sequence: CDR1 MNHNY, CDR2 SVGAGI (reference sequence). This CDR3 region has 14 residues. Trimming took 11 bases from V and 4 from J; bases not matched to a gene: 11. CDR3 DNA: TGTGCCCTGGGACAGCCCCGTTCTAATCAGCCCCAGCATTTT. It specifies CALGQPRSNQPQHF.

V is TRBV5-8 and J is TRBJ2-7; 8 bases line up with TRBD1. J lost 1 base, V lost 4 bases, and 10 bases had no gene match. CDR1 and CDR2 (germline): SGHTS, YDEGEE. This CDR3 is built from 16 residues. The CDR3 nucleotides are TGTGCCAGCAGCCATCCAGTTGGACAGGGTTCCTACGAGCAGTACTTC. It yields the protein CASSHPVGQGSYEQYF.

The chain combines TRBV5-8 with TRBJ2-5; 10 bases agree with TRBD1. This CDR3 is 14 amino acids long. CDR1 SGHTS and CDR2 YDEGEE come from the germline V gene. Unmatched junction bases numbered 4, after V lost 4 bases and J lost 4 bases. CDR3 nucleotides: TGTGCCAGCAGCATCGGACAGGGGGGAGAGACCCAGTACTTC. This encodes CASSIGQGGETQYF.

The genes are TRBV6-1 and TRBJ1-1; D remains unclear. CDR3 length: 13 residues. With 8 bases removed from V and 0 bases from J, the gap between germline ends came to 10 bases. Germline-derived CDR1 and CDR2 are MNHNS and SASEGT. CDR3 amino acids: CASGAGMNTEAFF. The CDR3 region has the DNA TGTGCCAGCGGTGCAGGCATGAACACTGAAGCTTTCTTT.